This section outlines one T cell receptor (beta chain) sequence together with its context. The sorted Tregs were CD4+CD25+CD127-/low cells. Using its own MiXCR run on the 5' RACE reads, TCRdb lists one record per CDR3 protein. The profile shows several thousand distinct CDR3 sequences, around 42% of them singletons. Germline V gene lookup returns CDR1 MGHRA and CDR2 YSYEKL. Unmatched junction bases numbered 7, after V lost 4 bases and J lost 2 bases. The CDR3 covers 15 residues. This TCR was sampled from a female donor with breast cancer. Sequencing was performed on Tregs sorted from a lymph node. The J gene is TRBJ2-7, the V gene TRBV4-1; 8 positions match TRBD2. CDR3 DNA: TGCGCCAGCAGCCCATTAGCGGGAAGTGCCTACGAGCAGTACTTC. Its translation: CASSPLAGSAYEQYF.